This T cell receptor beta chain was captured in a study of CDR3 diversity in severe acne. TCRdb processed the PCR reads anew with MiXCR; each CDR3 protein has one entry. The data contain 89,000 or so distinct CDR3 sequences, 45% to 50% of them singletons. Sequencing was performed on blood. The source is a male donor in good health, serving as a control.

This CDR3 is CSAHRQGSGNTF. CDR3 DNA sequence: TGCAGTGCTCACCGACAGGGGTCTGGAAACACCTTC. The chain joins TRBV20-1 to TRBJ1-2, with 8 bases aligning to TRBD1. The CDR3 has 12 residues. With 5 bases clipped from V and 12 bases from J, the junction kept 11 bases outside the gene matches. Looked up from germline, CDR1 is DFQATT and CDR2 is SNEGSKA (reference sequence).